This is a list of T cell receptor beta chains from one sample in a study of blood T cell repertoires in COVID-19. TCRdb keeps only in-frame clones here, not all; method: immunoSEQ multiplex PCR. The sample holds some 240,000 clones, around four fifths seen once. Sequencing was carried out using peripheral blood. The receptor source for this set is a woman between 65 and 79 years old with COVID-19, enrolled during active disease. CDR3s include the opening cysteine and the closing phenylalanine or tryptophan. A D gene is named only where the DNA matches it firmly. The size field is filled for only some rows; it gives once, few, many or a size class.

V gene	D gene	J gene	clone size	CDR3 protein	CDR3 DNA
TRBV6-2/TRBV6-3	TRBD1	TRBJ1-5	few	CASSFGQGRGNQPQHF	TGTGCCAGCAGTTTCGGACAGGGACGCGGCAATCAGCCCCAGCATTTT
TRBV6-5	TRBD1	TRBJ1-2	once	CASSYRTGGYGYTF	TGTGCCAGCAGTTACCGAACAGGGGGCTATGGCTACACCTTC
TRBV9	-	TRBJ1-4	-	CASSSGGGGRANEKLFF	TGTGCCAGCAGCTCCGGGGGAGGGGGTCGAGCTAATGAAAAACTGTTTTTT
TRBV28	-	TRBJ1-2	-	CASSSSSGGDYGYTF	TGTGCCAGCAGTTCCTCTTCGGGAGGGGACTATGGCTACACCTTC
TRBV27	-	TRBJ2-1	-	CASSLDALRGEQFF	TGTGCCAGCAGTTTGGATGCCCTTCGGGGTGAGCAGTTCTTC
TRBV28	-	TRBJ1-2	-	CASSSGTPKRYTF	TGTGCCAGCAGTTCCGGGACTCCCAAACGCTACACCTTC
TRBV7-6	TRBD2	TRBJ2-2	-	CASSFRLAGAGELFF	TGTGCCAGCAGCTTCCGACTAGCGGGAGCCGGGGAGCTGTTTTTT
TRBV5-1	-	TRBJ2-1	-	CASSLHNEQFF	TGCGCCAGCAGCTTGCATAATGAGCAGTTCTTC
TRBV6-1	TRBD2	TRBJ2-1	-	CASSELAGHEQFF	TGTGCCAGCAGTGAGCTAGCGGGACATGAGCAGTTCTTC
TRBV3-1/TRBV3-2	TRBD1	TRBJ1-1	-	CASSPRGQGSFGFF	TGTGCCAGCAGCCCTAGGGGACAGGGAAGTTTTGGTTTCTTT
TRBV10-3	-	TRBJ2-1	few	CAISGSSQQNNEQFF	TGTGCCATCAGTGGTTCTAGCCAGCAGAACAATGAGCAGTTCTTC
TRBV5-6	TRBD1	TRBJ1-2	few	CASSLRDRNYGYTF	TGTGCCAGCAGCCTCCGGGACAGAAACTATGGCTACACCTTC
TRBV3-1/TRBV3-2	-	TRBJ1-1	-	CASSQTYTEAFF	TGTGCCAGCAGCCAGACATACACTGAAGCTTTCTTT
TRBV18	-	TRBJ1-3	-	CASSPYPIGNTIYF	TGTGCCAGCTCACCCTACCCCATTGGAAACACCATATATTTT
TRBV12-3/TRBV12-4	TRBD1	TRBJ2-7	once	CASRRTGQDEQYF	TGTGCCAGCAGGAGGACAGGGCAAGACGAGCAGTACTTC
TRBV5-4	-	TRBJ2-3	-	CASSLGLRAADTQYF	TGTGCCAGCAGCTTGGGTCTCAGGGCTGCAGATACGCAGTATTTT
TRBV20-1	TRBD2	TRBJ2-1	once	CSASSWEGEQFF	TGCAGTGCTAGTTCGTGGGAGGGTGAGCAGTTCTTC
TRBV28	-	TRBJ1-2	-	CASSFSRNYGYTF	TGTGCCAGCAGTTTTTCCCGTAACTATGGCTACACCTTC
TRBV4-3	-	TRBJ2-1	-	CASSQVGGNEQFF	TGCGCCAGCAGCCAAGTAGGGGGTAATGAGCAGTTCTTC
TRBV7-6	-	TRBJ1-6	few	CASSLLAESNSPLHF	TGTGCCAGCAGCTTACTGGCGGAAAGTAATTCACCCCTCCACTTT
TRBV7-2	TRBD2	TRBJ2-7	-	CASSLNLAGEQYF	TGTGCCAGCAGCTTAAATCTAGCGGGGGAGCAGTACTTC
TRBV5-5	TRBD1	TRBJ1-2	-	CASSPTRDRGVGHGYTF	TGTGCCAGCAGCCCTACCCGGGACAGAGGGGTTGGGCATGGCTACACCTTC
TRBV6-4	-	TRBJ2-3	-	CASKAATDTQYF	TGTGCCAGCAAAGCGGCCACAGATACGCAGTATTTT
TRBV6-5	-	TRBJ2-4	-	CASSYGGSGLGGIQYF	TGTGCCAGCAGTTACGGAGGGTCGGGACTTGGCGGCATTCAGTACTTC
TRBV11-2	TRBD2	TRBJ2-2	-	CASRPTSAPGELFF	TGTGCCAGCAGGCCTACTAGCGCACCCGGGGAGCTGTTTTTT
TRBV27	TRBD2	TRBJ2-7	-	CASIRGTSGRETYEQYF	TGTGCCAGCATCCGAGGGACTAGCGGGAGGGAAACCTACGAGCAGTACTTC
TRBV18	-	TRBJ2-7	once	CASSPESGSYEQYF	TGTGCCAGCTCACCTGAGTCGGGTTCCTACGAGCAGTACTTC
TRBV5-1	-	TRBJ1-2	-	CASNREGGNYGYTF	TGCGCCAGCAATCGGGAGGGGGGTAACTATGGCTACACCTTC
TRBV19	-	TRBJ1-1	-	CASSIPGYTEAFF	TGTGCCAGTAGTATCCCAGGGTACACTGAAGCTTTCTTT
TRBV7-2	TRBD2	TRBJ2-1	-	CASSPPEAGISYNEQFF	TGTGCCAGCAGCCCGCCTGAAGCGGGAATATCCTACAATGAGCAGTTCTTC
TRBV9	-	TRBJ2-2	-	CASSVLSSRGELFF	TGTGCCAGCAGCGTATTGAGCTCTCGCGGGGAGCTGTTTTTT
TRBV10-3	TRBD1	TRBJ1-1	few	CAISESWQGVEAFF	TGTGCCATCAGTGAGTCGTGGCAGGGGGTTGAAGCTTTCTTT
TRBV10-1	TRBD1	TRBJ2-3	-	CASSETAAGQGSDTQYF	TGCGCCAGCAGTGAGACCGCGGCGGGACAGGGGTCAGATACGCAGTATTTT
TRBV24-1	-	TRBJ2-1	-	CATSDVLSEYDEQFF	TGTGCCACCAGTGACGTTTTAAGCGAGTACGATGAGCAGTTCTTC
TRBV25-1	-	TRBJ1-4	-	CASSSGWATNEKLFF	TGTGCCAGCAGCTCCGGGTGGGCAACTAATGAAAAACTGTTTTTT
TRBV6-2/TRBV6-3	TRBD1	TRBJ2-7	-	CASSYSIGQGEGKVYEQYF	TGTGCCAGCAGTTACTCGATCGGACAGGGGGAAGGAAAGGTCTACGAGCAGTACTTC
TRBV5-1	TRBD1	TRBJ1-1	-	CASSGDRGGTEAFF	TGCGCCAGCAGCGGGGACAGGGGAGGAACTGAAGCTTTCTTT
TRBV18	-	TRBJ1-1	-	CASSLSIQELSTEAFF	TGTGCCAGCTCGCTCAGTATACAGGAGTTGAGCACTGAAGCTTTCTTT
TRBV6-5	-	TRBJ1-2	-	CANPALRANYGYTF	TGTGCCAACCCCGCCCTGAGAGCTAACTATGGCTACACCTTC
TRBV6-6	-	TRBJ2-3	-	CASKDRQASTDTQYF	TGTGCCAGCAAGGATCGGCAGGCGAGCACAGATACGCAGTATTTT
TRBV5-1	TRBD1	TRBJ1-2	-	CASSLTGVIYGYTF	TGCGCCAGCAGCTTGACAGGGGTAATCTATGGCTACACCTTC
TRBV6-5	TRBD1	TRBJ1-2	-	CASRTTGALYGYTF	TGTGCCAGCAGGACGACAGGGGCCCTCTATGGCTACACCTTC
TRBV28	TRBD2	TRBJ2-7	-	CASKELAGAYEQYF	TGTGCCAGCAAGGAACTAGCGGGAGCCTACGAGCAGTACTTC
TRBV18	-	TRBJ1-5	-	CASSQSANQPQHF	TGTGCCAGCTCACAGAGTGCGAATCAGCCCCAGCATTTT
TRBV18	TRBD1	TRBJ1-5	-	CASSPGTGPSQPQHF	TGTGCCAGCTCACCAGGGACAGGGCCGAGTCAGCCCCAGCATTTT
TRBV3-1/TRBV3-2	-	TRBJ1-2	-	CASSQENRVSGARDYGYTF	TGTGCCAGCAGCCAAGAGAATAGGGTGTCAGGGGCCAGGGACTATGGCTACACCTTC
TRBV19	TRBD2	TRBJ2-1	-	CASSIARGRYEQFF	TGTGCCAGTAGTATCGCCCGCGGGAGGTATGAGCAGTTCTTC
TRBV5-1	TRBD2	TRBJ2-3	-	CASSRSSGNTGDTQYF	TGCGCCAGCAGCCGATCTAGCGGGAATACCGGGGATACGCAGTATTTT
TRBV12-3/TRBV12-4	-	TRBJ2-1	-	CASSPQIAGEQFF	TGTGCCAGCAGTCCTCAGATTGCTGGTGAGCAGTTCTTC
TRBV27	TRBD2	TRBJ2-7	few	CASSLSRTSGRASEQYF	TGTGCCAGCAGTTTATCGAGGACTAGCGGGAGGGCCTCCGAGCAGTACTTC
TRBV4-3	-	TRBJ1-1	-	CASSQAQGWNTEAFF	TGCGCCAGCAGCCAAGCCCAGGGCTGGAACACTGAAGCTTTCTTT
TRBV2	-	TRBJ1-1	-	CAKKTTGYTEAFF	TGTGCCAAAAAAACTACAGGGTACACTGAAGCTTTCTTT
TRBV4-3	TRBD2	TRBJ2-1	-	CASSQDPLAGMSSYNEQFF	TGCGCCAGCAGCCAAGATCCGCTAGCGGGTATGAGCTCCTACAATGAGCAGTTCTTC